The 8 T cell receptor beta chains listed next were all sequenced from one sample in a study of shared clonotypes between healthy human individuals. CD45RO-negative, CCR7-positively selected cells formed the naive CD8 fraction, excluding terminally differentiated effector memory CD45RA+ cells. The repertoire was sequenced with immunoSEQ multiplex PCR; TCRdb's copy has only in-frame clones and lacks some. The sample has 630,000 or so clones; 95% to 98% are singletons. The source material was naive CD8+ T cells sorted from blood. The receptors originated from a man aged 25-45 years in good health.

V gene TRBV5-8 combines with J gene TRBJ1-2; D not certain. Trimming removed 0 bases from V and 2 bases from J, with 11 bases in between. The germline V gene has CDR1 SGHTS and CDR2 YDEGEE. This CDR3 contains 15 residues. The CDR3 sequence is CASSLAGEGNYGYTF. The CDR3 nucleotides are TGTGCCAGCAGCTTGGCTGGGGAAGGCAACTATGGCTACACCTTC. The complete variable domain, with remaining parts taken from reference TRBV5-8 and TRBJ1-2, reads EAGVTQSPTHLIKTRGQQATLRCSPISGHTSVYWYQQALGLGLQFLLWYDEGEERNRGNFPPRFSGRQFPNYSSELNVNALELEDSALYLCASSLAGEGNYGYTFGSGTRLTVV.

The chain uses TRBV11-2 and TRBJ2-7; possible D gene TRBD1, 6 bases. The CDR3 contains 13 residues. Germline CDR1 SGHAT, CDR2 FQNNGV. The V end lost 3 bases, the J end lost 5 bases, and 11 bases lay between the germline ends. In DNA form, the CDR3 reads TGTGCCAGCAGCTTCCTACAGGGCCACGAGCAGTACTTC. It is translated as CASSFLQGHEQYF.

The V gene is TRBV11-2, the J gene TRBJ2-3; 13 bases agree with TRBD2. The CDR3 contains 18 residues. CDR1 is SGHAT, CDR2 FQNNGV, per germline. Losses at the gene ends were 1 base for V and 8 bases for J; bases not matched to a gene: 12. CDR3 sequence: CASSLGPGLAGWRGTQYF. The CDR3 region has the DNA TGTGCCAGCAGCTTAGGCCCGGGACTAGCGGGATGGCGGGGTACGCAGTATTTT.

The chain combines TRBV2 with TRBJ2-2, with D unresolved. Trimming took off 1 base at V and 4 bases at J, with 10 bases between the two ends. Germline V gene sequence: CDR1 SNHLY, CDR2 FYNNEI. The CDR3 extends over 15 amino acids. CDR3 nucleotides: TGTGCCAGCAGTGAAGGTTTCCCGGGCACCGGGGAGCTGTTTTTT. It encodes CASSEGFPGTGELFF.

V usage is TRBV6-5 and J usage is TRBJ1-2, with 7 bases fitting TRBD1. Trimming cost V 7 bases and J 8 bases; bases outside gene matches: 13. Germline V CDR1 and CDR2: MNHEY, SVGAGI. The CDR3 consists of 14 residues. The CDR3 reads CASNTGQLNGGYTF. In DNA form, the CDR3 reads TGTGCCAGCAACACGGGACAGTTGAATGGGGGCTACACCTTC.

The chain recombines TRBV7-9 with TRBJ2-7; D remains unclear. The CDR3 is 13 residues long. Trimming left V 4 bases short and J 3 bases short, with 10 bases between. The germline gives CDR1 SEHNR, CDR2 FQNEAQ (reference sequence). The CDR3: CASSSQVFYEQYF. In DNA, the CDR3 is TGTGCCAGCAGCTCGCAGGTTTTCTACGAGCAGTACTTC.

The V call is TRBV28, the J call TRBJ1-5; TRBD1 matches 9 bases. J gave up 7 bases and V 6 bases, and 4 bases lay outside the gene matches. Germline V gives CDR1 MDHEN, CDR2 SYDVKM. The CDR3 is 13 amino acids. The CDR3 region has the DNA TGTGCCAGCAGATTGGGACAGGGCCAGCCCCAGCATTTT. Amino acid sequence: CASRLGQGQPQHF.

The rearrangement joins TRBV28 to TRBJ2-5, with 11 bases lining up with TRBD2. J gave up 5 bases and V 4 bases, and 9 bases lay outside the gene matches. CDR1 is MDHEN and CDR2 is SYDVKM in the germline V gene. The CDR3 loop spans 16 amino acids. CDR3 in DNA: TGTGCCAGCAGTTCCAGACTAGCGGGATTTGTGGAGACCCAGTACTTC. Translated: CASSSRLAGFVETQYF. The entire variable domain, with the rest obtained from reference TRBV28 and TRBJ2-5, is as follows: DVKVTQSSRYLVKRTGEKVFLECVQDMDHENMFWYRQDPGLGLRLIYFSYDVKMKEKGDIPEGYSVSREKKERFSLILESASTNQTSMYLCASSSRLAGFVETQYFGPGTRLLVL.